This is a list of T cell receptor beta chains from one sample in a study of blood T cell repertoires in COVID-19. This table comes from immunoSEQ multiplex PCR, and its TCRdb copy is limited to in-frame clones, with some not included. Of hundreds of thousands of clones listed, approximately 88% are singletons. The sample consisted of peripheral blood. The source is a man aged 40-50 years with acute or convalescent COVID-19. The CDR3 runs from the conserved cysteine through the conserved F or W. The D gene is left open where the match is weak. Clone size is given for some rows only: seen once, a few or many times, or a class if the clone is expanded.

clone size	V gene	D gene	J gene	CDR3 DNA	CDR3 protein
.	TRBV3-1/TRBV3-2	TRBD2	TRBJ2-1	TGTGCCAGCAGCCACTTGGGGGGGAATGAGCAGTTCTTC	CASSHLGGNEQFF
.	TRBV4-2	.	TRBJ1-3	TGTGCCAGCAGCCAAGCCTTCTCCGGAAACACCATATATTTT	CASSQAFSGNTIYF
.	TRBV4-1	TRBD2	TRBJ2-1	TGCGCCAGCAGCCAAGAAGGACTAGCGGGTCCAAGCTCCTACAATGAGCAGTTCTTC	CASSQEGLAGPSSYNEQFF
.	TRBV12-3/TRBV12-4	.	TRBJ1-5	TGTGCCAGCAGCACACCAGGATACCAGCCCCAGCATTTT	CASSTPGYQPQHF
.	TRBV29-1	TRBD2	TRBJ2-5	TGCAGCGCCAAATTTAGCGGGACGGGTTCCCAGTACTTC	CSAKFSGTGSQYF
.	TRBV10-1	.	TRBJ2-1	TGCGCCAGCAGTGAGTGGGAAGGAGGGAATGAGCAGTTCTTC	CASSEWEGGNEQFF
few	TRBV5-1	.	TRBJ2-2	TGCGCCAGCAGCTTGGCCTCTAGTACTAACACCGGGGAGCTGTTTTTT	CASSLASSTNTGELFF
.	TRBV19	TRBD1	TRBJ1-6	TGTGCCAGTAGTACCCAGGGGGCGATCAATTCACCCCTCCACTTT	CASSTQGAINSPLHF
.	TRBV13	TRBD2	TRBJ2-1	TGTGCCAGCACCCGAAGGGGTCTAGCGGCTTTGTCGGATTATGAGCAGTTCTTC	CASTRRGLAALSDYEQFF
.	TRBV5-1	.	TRBJ2-5	TGCGCCAGCAGCTCGGGCGGGGTGGAGACCCAGTACTTC	CASSSGGVETQYF
once	TRBV28	.	TRBJ1-1	TGTGCCAGCCTCGCGGGTGGGCAAGCTTTCTTT	CASLAGGQAFF
.	TRBV25-1	.	TRBJ2-5	TGTGCCAGCAGTGAGACAGGTTTAAAGACCCAGTACTTC	CASSETGLKTQYF
.	TRBV4-1	TRBD2	TRBJ2-1	TGCGCCAGCAGCCTTCAGCCCACTAGCGGGTCCTCCAATGAGCAGTTCTTC	CASSLQPTSGSSNEQFF
.	TRBV6-5	TRBD1	TRBJ1-5	TGTGCCAGCAGGAGGACAGGGACCCAGCCCCAGCATTTT	CASRRTGTQPQHF
.	TRBV5-6	TRBD1	TRBJ2-5	TGTGCCAGCAGCGTTCCGACAGGGTTCCAAGAGACCCAGTACTTC	CASSVPTGFQETQYF
once	TRBV5-1	.	TRBJ2-7	TGCGCCAGCAGCTTGGGAGGGACAAACCCCTACGAGCAGTACTTC	CASSLGGTNPYEQYF
once	TRBV7-9	.	TRBJ1-1	TGTGCCAGCACTTCGACAGGGAACACTGAAGCTTTCTTT	CASTSTGNTEAFF
.	TRBV6-5	TRBD2	TRBJ2-1	TGTGCCAGCAGTTATTTGAGAGGAGCGGGAGGTGGTGAGCAGTTCTTC	CASSYLRGAGGGEQFF
.	TRBV7-2	TRBD1	TRBJ1-4	TGTGCCAGCACTATAAGACAGGGAAATGAAAAACTGTTTTTT	CASTIRQGNEKLFF
.	TRBV4-3	.	TRBJ1-4	TGCGCCAGCAGCCTCAGCAGGGCTTCGGAAAAACTGTTTTTT	CASSLSRASEKLFF
.	TRBV19	TRBD2	TRBJ2-3	TGTGCCAGTAGACTTAGCGGGAGCAGCACAGATACGCAGTATTTT	CASRLSGSSTDTQYF
.	TRBV7-8	.	TRBJ1-5	TGTGCCAGCAGCCCTCCGAGGGCCCCTGGACGGTATAGCAATCAGCCCCAGCATTTT	CASSPPRAPGRYSNQPQHF
.	TRBV5-1	TRBD1	TRBJ2-7	TGCGCCAGCAGCTTGGGGGACAGGCCATACGAGCAGTACTTC	CASSLGDRPYEQYF
.	TRBV7-4	.	TRBJ1-1	TGTGCCAGCAGCTTAGCCGAATGGCAGGCTACGACTGAAGCTTTCTTT	CASSLAEWQATTEAFF
.	TRBV4-2	.	TRBJ2-5	TGTGCCAGCAGCCAAGACGGGAAGCAGACCCAGTACTTC	CASSQDGKQTQYF